This T cell receptor (beta chain) was captured in a study of shared clonotypes between healthy human individuals. Across the whole study: Per-donor plates numbered three CD4 naive, three CD4 memory, two CD8 naive and one CD8 memory.

Generated by immunoSEQ multiplex PCR, the TCRdb table keeps only in-frame clones and is missing some. Here the sample spans 650,000 to 700,000 clones, around 90% being singletons. Looked up from germline, CDR1 is MDHEN and CDR2 is SYDVKM. There are 11 residues in the CDR3. V was cut by 4 bases and J by 5 bases, with 5 bases left in between. This chain links TRBV28 with TRBJ1-1; no clear D gene. Sequenced material: memory CD8+ T cells from PBMCs. Subset of the sample: CD45RO+ cells pooled with CCR7-negative TemRA cells. The sequence derives from a man younger than 30 in good health. Some clones in this sample may be carry-over from other donors' samples. This CDR3 is CASSWKTEAFF. The CDR3 nucleotides read TGTGCCAGCAGTTGGAAAACTGAAGCTTTCTTT.